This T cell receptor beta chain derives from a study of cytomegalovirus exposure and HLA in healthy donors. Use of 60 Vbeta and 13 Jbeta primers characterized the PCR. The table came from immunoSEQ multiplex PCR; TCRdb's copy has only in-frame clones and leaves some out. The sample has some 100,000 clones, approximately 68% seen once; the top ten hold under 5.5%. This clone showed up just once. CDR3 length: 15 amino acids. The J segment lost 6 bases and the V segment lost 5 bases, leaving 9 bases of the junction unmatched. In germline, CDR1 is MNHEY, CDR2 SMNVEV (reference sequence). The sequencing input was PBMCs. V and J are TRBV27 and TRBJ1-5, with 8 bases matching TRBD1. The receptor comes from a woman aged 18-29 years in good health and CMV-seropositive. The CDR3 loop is CASSLSGGRFQPQHF. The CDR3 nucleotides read TGTGCCAGCAGTCTCTCAGGGGGCCGGTTTCAGCCCCAGCATTTT.